This entry lists 20 T cell receptor beta chains sequenced from one sample in a study of tumor-infiltrating lymphocytes in primary liver carcinoma. Constant-region priming of around 490 ng total RNA yielded TCR beta cDNA. Generation of the TCR beta libraries relied on three nested multiplex PCR rounds using slightly modified ARM-PCR. A C-beta reverse primer and TRBV1-TRBV30 forward primers served in each of the first two PCR rounds, at about 10 cycles apiece. TCRdb independently ran MiXCR on the multiplex PCR reads; one entry per CDR3 protein. The sample lists 30,000 to 35,000 distinct CDR3 sequences, less than 80% seen once, with roughly 34% in the top ten. DNA and RNA were both co-extracted from about 19-30 mg of bulk tissue that had not been sorted. Sequencing input: liver tumor tissue from sampling region 5. Subset indicated: tumor region T5, tumor centre. Receptors were obtained from a man in his forties with primary liver carcinoma and hepatitis B virus infection.

Concerning this clonotype itself: The CDR3 carries no conserved terminal phenylalanine or tryptophan, so it likely arises from a read error. CDR3: CANSSGTGVTGELFY. For the CDR3, the DNA is TGTGCCAACAGCTCCGGGACAGGGGTGACAGGGGAGCTGTTTTAT. The chain uses TRBV5-6 and TRBJ2-2; 10 bases are shared with TRBD1. This CDR3 contains 15 residues. CDR1 is SGHDT, CDR2 YYEEEE, per germline.

In its sample, this clonotype was seen a few times. The chain couples TRBV12-3 or TRBV12-4 to TRBJ2-7; D is unresolved. V lost 1 base to trimming and J lost 4 bases, with 26 bases between them. The CDR3 contains 19 residues. Here the CDR3 reads CASSLGREFAHGIDYEQYF. DNA of the CDR3: TGTGCCAGCAGTTTAGGCCGAGAGTTTGCACATGGGATTGATTACGAGCAGTACTTC.

V is TRBV11-2 and J is TRBJ1-4; tentatively, D is TRBD1 (5 bases). Germline V gene sequence: CDR1 SGHAT, CDR2 FQNNGV. V lost 7 bases to trimming and J lost 13 bases, with 22 bases between them. The CDR3 consists of 14 residues. The DNA of the CDR3 is TGTGCCAGCACGTCCGGGACGTACGACCCGGGACTGTTTTTT. This encodes CASTSGTYDPGLFF.

Points on this clonotype: A junction boundary mismatches the germline segment, possibly from a read error. The V gene is TRBV4-3, the J gene TRBJ2-2, with D possibly being TRBD2 (5 bases). This CDR3 region has 16 residues. The V gene's germline CDR1 is LGHNA and CDR2 YSLEER. The CDR3 loop is CVSSQTLVVLTGELFF. In DNA form, the CDR3 reads TGCGTCAGCAGCCAAACACTAGTGGTTCTCACCGGGGAGCTGTTTTTT.

The V call is TRBV5-1, the J call TRBJ2-7; D assignment may be TRBD1 or TRBD2 (5 bases each). The CDR3 runs to 12 residues. The germline V and J ends were trimmed by 6 bases and 5 bases, with 12 bases remaining between them. Looked up from germline, CDR1 is SGHRS and CDR2 is YFSETQ. The CDR3 nucleotides read TGCGCCAGCAACCTGACGGGGCACGAGCAGTACTTC. Protein product: CASNLTGHEQYF.

Note on this clonotype: Lacking the conserved final phenylalanine or tryptophan, this CDR3 likely reflects a read error. The chain has TRBV6-5 and TRBJ2-6; a weak D match, TRBD1 (5 bases). Germline loops: CDR1 MNHEY, CDR2 SVGAGI. The CDR3 spans 14 residues. The CDR3 DNA reads TGTACCAGCAGACAAGACTCTGGGGCCAGCGTCCTGACTATC. Translation: CTSRQDSGASVLTI.

With regard to this clonotype: Its ends do not fully match the called genes, so a read error is possible. The rearrangement joins TRBV5-1 to TRBJ2-7, with TRBD2 matching 7 bases. The CDR3 sequence is 13 residues long. Germline V gene lookup returns CDR1 SGHRS and CDR2 YFSETQ. CDR3 sequence (DNA): TGTGCCAGCAGCCTGGGACTAAACTACGAGCAGTACTTC. Translated: CASSLGLNYEQYF.

This clonotype was recorded only once. One end of the junction varies from germline; a read error may be responsible. J is TRBJ2-2 and V is TRBV12-5; TRBD2 matches 7 bases. This CDR3 comprises 16 residues. From germline, CDR1 is LGHNT and CDR2 FRNRAP. The CDR3 reads CASSVERGSGTGELSF. CDR3 DNA sequence: TGTGCTAGTAGTGTGGAGCGGGGATCAGGCACCGGGGAGCTGTCTTTT.

On this clonotype: An end of the junction differs from the germline gene, which may be a read error. The chain recombines TRBV4-2 with TRBJ1-6; D is perhaps TRBD1 (5 bases). CDR1 and CDR2 (germline): LGHNA, YNFKEQ. There are 15 residues in the CDR3. CDR3 protein: CASSQDMEGTSPLHF. The CDR3 DNA is TGTGCGAGCAGTCAAGACATGGAGGGGACTTCACCCCTCCACTTT.

The CDR3, as DNA: TGCCCCAACAGCCAAGATCGGGAGACACCCTACGAGCAGTACTTC. This gives the protein CPNSQDRETPYEQYF. This sequence joins TRBV4-3 and TRBJ2-7; D is possibly TRBD2 (6 bases). Germline V gene data show CDR1 as LGHNA and CDR2 as YSLEER. The CDR3 spans 15 residues.

As for this clonotype: Because the CDR3 is missing its conserved closing phenylalanine or tryptophan, this is likely a read error. The chain uses TRBV11-1 and TRBJ2-5; tentative D call: TRBD2 (5 bases). The CDR3 is made up of 14 amino acids. CDR1 is SGHAT and CDR2 is FQDESV in the germline V gene (reference sequence). Trimming pared 6 bases from V and 5 bases from J, leaving 16 bases between. CDR3 region: CASSGLVEVETQYL. The CDR3, as DNA: TGTGCCAGCAGTGGACTTGTGGAGGTGGAGACCCAGTACCTC.

This clonotype was counted ten times or more. V gene TRBV14 combines with J gene TRBJ2-4, with D maybe TRBD2 (6 bases). Per the germline V gene, CDR1 is SGHDN and CDR2 is FVKESK. This CDR3 comprises 13 residues. Trimming stripped 5 bases from V and 8 bases from J, with 13 bases between. The CDR3 loop is CASSWGPGDIQYF. The CDR3 nucleotides are TGTGCCAGCAGCTGGGGCCCGGGGGACATTCAGTACTTC. Using reference TRBV14 and TRBJ2-4 for the parts outside the CDR3, the full variable domain is EAGVTQFPSHSVIEKGQTVTLRCDPISGHDNLYWYRRVMGKEIKFLLHFVKESKQDESGMPNNRFLAERTGGTYSTLKVQPAELEDSGVYFCASSWGPGDIQYFGAGTRLSVL.

With regard to this clonotype: Mismatch with germline at one junction end may stem from a read error. This sequence joins TRBV10-3 and TRBJ2-7; 7 nucleotides agree with TRBD1. This CDR3 comprises 16 residues. The V gene's germline CDR1 is ENHRY and CDR2 SYGVKD. CDR3 sequence: CAISETRQGFQYGQYF. In DNA form, the CDR3 reads TGTGCTATCAGTGAAACCAGACAGGGTTTTCAATACGGGCAGTACTTC.

This clonotype showed up just once. The J gene is TRBJ2-7, the V gene TRBV28; the D call may be TRBD1 or TRBD2 (5 bases each). The CDR3 covers 19 residues. The germline V and J ends were trimmed by 7 bases and 4 bases, with 32 bases remaining between them. Germline V gene sequence: CDR1 MDHEN, CDR2 SYDVKM. The CDR3 DNA reads TGTGCCAGCACCCCACGGGGTATGCATCGACAGCATCCGGTGTACGAGCAGTACTTC. As protein: CASTPRGMHRQHPVYEQYF.

This clonotype was picked up a small number of times. A junction end diverges from the germline sequence, so it may reflect a read error. This chain links TRBV6-1 with TRBJ2-3; TRBD2 matches at 7 bases. This CDR3 is 16 amino acids long. Germline V gene sequence: CDR1 MNHNS, CDR2 SASEGT. CDR3 amino acids: CASSQLAGLTTDRQYF. DNA for the CDR3: TGTGCCAGCAGTCAATTAGCGGGTTTAACCACAGATAGGCAGTATTTC.

For this clonotype: The junction differs from germline at one of its ends, possibly a read error. The CDR3 protein is CASSYRGPMDEQYF. In DNA, the CDR3 is TGCGCTAGCAGCTACCGAGGGCCTATGGACGAGCAGTATTTC. The chain uses TRBV5-1 and TRBJ2-7, with D tentatively TRBD2 (5 bases). Germline V gene sequence: CDR1 SGHRS, CDR2 YFSETQ. This CDR3 is 14 amino acids long.

This clonotype has ten or more counts. The chain employs TRBV5-4 and TRBJ2-2; D possibly corresponds to TRBD1 (6 bases). CDR1 SGHNT and CDR2 YYREEE come from the germline V gene (reference sequence). V lost 4 bases to trimming and J lost 1 base, with 11 bases between them. This CDR3 is 15 amino acids long. The CDR3: CASSRQDRNTGELFF. CDR3 coding DNA: TGTGCCAGCAGCAGACAGGACAGGAACACCGGGGAGCTGTTTTTT.

For this clonotype: This is likely a read error, given that the CDR3 carries no conserved phenylalanine or tryptophan at its end. The genes are TRBV10-1 and TRBJ2-1; D may match TRBD1 or TRBD2 (7 bases each). V was cut by 9 bases and J by 4 bases, with 16 bases left in between. Per germline, CDR1 WNHNN and CDR2 SYGVQD (reference sequence). The CDR3 runs to 14 residues. CDR3 protein: CARPSRGGYNEQFL. CDR3 DNA: TGCGCCAGGCCATCCAGGGGGGGATACAATGAGCAGTTCTTA.

This sequence joins TRBV6-6 and TRBJ1-5; the match to TRBD1 covers 7 bases. Germline V gene data show CDR1 as MNHNY and CDR2 as SVGAGI (reference sequence). After removal of 6 bases from V and 0 bases from J, the junction contained 8 bases not matched to a gene. The CDR3 contains 16 residues. CDR3 sequence (DNA): TGTGCCAGCAGGACGGGGACAGTCAATAGCAATCAGCCCCAGCATTTT. Protein: CASRTGTVNSNQPQHF.

Remarks on this clonotype: Mismatch with germline at one junction end may stem from a read error. The rearrangement links TRBV14 to TRBJ1-2; no firm D call. The CDR3 extends over 17 amino acids. Germline V gene data show CDR1 as SGHDN and CDR2 as FVKESK. This chain's CDR3 is CGSSLRYHPQEHYGYTF. The CDR3 coding sequence is TGTGGCAGCAGCCTACGATATCACCCTCAAGAGCACTATGGATACACCTTC.